Reported below is one T cell receptor beta chain. This record belongs to a study of OX40 agonist ivuxolimab in advanced cancers. Libraries were prepared by immunoSEQ multiplex PCR; TCRdb keeps only in-frame clonotypes and omits some of them. The table has some 50,000 clones, around 86% seen once; the top ten hold around 11%. The CDR3 covers 14 residues. Germline V gene sequence: CDR1 MNHNY, CDR2 SVGAGI (reference sequence). After removal of 7 bases from V and 1 base from J, the junction contained 7 bases not matched to a gene. This clonotype originated in an adult with an advanced solid tumor such as melanoma, head and neck, liver or kidney cancer. The chain combines TRBV6-6 with TRBJ2-7, with 7 positions matching TRBD2. The sample was CD4+ or CD8+ T cells sorted from blood, taken in a trial of the OX40 agonist ivuxolimab. CDR3 protein: CASTLREGSYEQYF. In nucleotides, the CDR3 is TGTGCCAGCACACTCAGGGAGGGATCCTACGAGCAGTACTTC.